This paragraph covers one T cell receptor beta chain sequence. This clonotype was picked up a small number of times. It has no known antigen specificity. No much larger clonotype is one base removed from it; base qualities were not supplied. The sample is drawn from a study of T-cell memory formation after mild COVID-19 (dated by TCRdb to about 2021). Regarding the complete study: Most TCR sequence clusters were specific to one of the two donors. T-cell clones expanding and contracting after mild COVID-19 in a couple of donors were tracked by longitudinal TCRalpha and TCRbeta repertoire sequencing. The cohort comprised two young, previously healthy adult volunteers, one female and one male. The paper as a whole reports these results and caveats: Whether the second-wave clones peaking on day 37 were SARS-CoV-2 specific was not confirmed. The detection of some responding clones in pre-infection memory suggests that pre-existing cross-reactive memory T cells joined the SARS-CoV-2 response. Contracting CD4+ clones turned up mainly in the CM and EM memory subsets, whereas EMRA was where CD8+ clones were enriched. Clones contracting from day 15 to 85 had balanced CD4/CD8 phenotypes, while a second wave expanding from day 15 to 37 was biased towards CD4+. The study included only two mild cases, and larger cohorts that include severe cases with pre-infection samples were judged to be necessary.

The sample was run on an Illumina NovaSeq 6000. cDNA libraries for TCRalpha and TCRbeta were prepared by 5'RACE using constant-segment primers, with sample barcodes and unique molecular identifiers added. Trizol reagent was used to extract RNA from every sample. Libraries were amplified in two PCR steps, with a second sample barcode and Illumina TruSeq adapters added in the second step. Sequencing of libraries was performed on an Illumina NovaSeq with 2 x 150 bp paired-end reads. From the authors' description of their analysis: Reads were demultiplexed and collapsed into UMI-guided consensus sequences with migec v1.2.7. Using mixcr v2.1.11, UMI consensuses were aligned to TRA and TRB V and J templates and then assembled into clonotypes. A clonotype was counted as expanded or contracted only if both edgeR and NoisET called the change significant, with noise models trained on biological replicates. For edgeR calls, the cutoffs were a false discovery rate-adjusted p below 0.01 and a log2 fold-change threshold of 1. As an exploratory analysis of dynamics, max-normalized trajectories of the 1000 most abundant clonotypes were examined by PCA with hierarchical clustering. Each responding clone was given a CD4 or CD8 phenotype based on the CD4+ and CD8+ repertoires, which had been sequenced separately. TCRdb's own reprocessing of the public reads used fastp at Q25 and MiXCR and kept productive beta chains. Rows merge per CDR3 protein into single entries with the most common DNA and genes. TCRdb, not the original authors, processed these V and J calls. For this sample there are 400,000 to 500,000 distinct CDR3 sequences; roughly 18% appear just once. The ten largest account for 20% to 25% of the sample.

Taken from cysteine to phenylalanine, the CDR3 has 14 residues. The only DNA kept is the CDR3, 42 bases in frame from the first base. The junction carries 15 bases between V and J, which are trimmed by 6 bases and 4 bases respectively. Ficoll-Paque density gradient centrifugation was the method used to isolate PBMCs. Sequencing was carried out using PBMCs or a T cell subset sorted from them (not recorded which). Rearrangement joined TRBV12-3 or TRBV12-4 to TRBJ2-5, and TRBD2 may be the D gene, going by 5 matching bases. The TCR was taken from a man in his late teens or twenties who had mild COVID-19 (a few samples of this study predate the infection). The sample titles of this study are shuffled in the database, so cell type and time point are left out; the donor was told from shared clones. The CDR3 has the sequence CASSRSGVRETQYF. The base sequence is TGTGCCAGCAGCCGCTCCGGGGTCCGAGAGACCCAGTACTTC.